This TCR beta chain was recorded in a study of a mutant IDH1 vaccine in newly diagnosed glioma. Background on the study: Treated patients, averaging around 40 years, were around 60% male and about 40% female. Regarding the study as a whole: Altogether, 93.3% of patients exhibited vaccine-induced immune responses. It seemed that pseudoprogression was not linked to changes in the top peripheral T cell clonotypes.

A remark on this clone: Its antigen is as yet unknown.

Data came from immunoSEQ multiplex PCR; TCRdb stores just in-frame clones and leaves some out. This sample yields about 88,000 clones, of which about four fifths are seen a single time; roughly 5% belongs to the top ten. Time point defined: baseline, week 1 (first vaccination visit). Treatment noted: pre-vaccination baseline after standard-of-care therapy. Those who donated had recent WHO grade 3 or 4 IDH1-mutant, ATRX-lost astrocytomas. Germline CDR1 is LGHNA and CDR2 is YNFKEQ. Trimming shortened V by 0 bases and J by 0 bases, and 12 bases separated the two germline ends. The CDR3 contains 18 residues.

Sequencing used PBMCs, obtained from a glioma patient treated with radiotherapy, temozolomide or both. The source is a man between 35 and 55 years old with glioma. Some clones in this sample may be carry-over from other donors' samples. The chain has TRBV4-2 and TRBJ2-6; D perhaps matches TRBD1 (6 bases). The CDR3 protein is CASSQELRGGSGANVLTF. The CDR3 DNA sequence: TGTGCCAGCAGCCAAGAGCTCAGGGGCGGCTCTGGGGCCAACGTCCTGACTTTC.